Listed here are 21 T cell receptor beta chains from one sample, sequenced in a study of control samples from healthy donors and cancer patients. Here immunoSEQ multiplex PCR was the method, and the copy in TCRdb shows in-frame clones only, minus some. The table includes about 68,000 clones, around 80% detected once. Material: blood. These receptors came from a man aged 55 to 70 in good health.

The rearrangement links TRBV7-9 to TRBJ2-3; 9 bases map to TRBD2. The CDR3 is 15 amino acids. Germline values: CDR1 SEHNR, CDR2 FQNEAQ (reference sequence). The trim removed 3 bases at V and 2 bases at J, leaving 3 bases unmatched. CDR3 amino acids: CASSFLAGTTDTQYF. The CDR3 DNA follows: TGTGCCAGCAGCTTCCTAGCGGGAACCACAGATACGCAGTATTTT.

The chain links TRBV4-3 to TRBJ2-2; no definite D call. This CDR3 spans 15 amino acids. Germline assignment: CDR1 LGHNA and CDR2 YSLEER. V was clipped by 1 base and J by 3 bases, with 9 bases between them. CDR3 bases: TGCGCCAGCAGCCAAGCGTCGAGTTACACCGGGGAGCTGTTTTTT. This encodes CASSQASSYTGELFF.

V usage is TRBV9 and J usage is TRBJ2-5; 10 positions agree with TRBD2. The CDR3 consists of 14 residues. V shed 2 bases, J shed 5 bases, and the junction held 3 bases outside the gene matches. Per germline, CDR1 SGDLS and CDR2 YYNGEE. CDR3 protein: CASSVTSGMETQYF. CDR3 sequence (DNA): TGTGCCAGCAGCGTCACTAGCGGGATGGAGACCCAGTACTTC.

This sequence joins TRBV11-2 and TRBJ2-7, with D uncertain. This CDR3 has 13 amino acids. The germline V and J ends were trimmed by 1 base and 2 bases, with 6 bases remaining between them. Germline V CDR1 and CDR2: SGHAT, FQNNGV. The CDR3 is CASSLVMTYEQYF. CDR3 nucleotides: TGTGCCAGCAGCTTAGTTATGACCTACGAGCAGTACTTC.

Notes on this clone: Additional DNA sequences in this sample encode the identical CDR3. The chain links TRBV29-1 to TRBJ2-1; tentatively, D is TRBD2 (5 bases). The CDR3 is made up of 15 amino acids. V was clipped by 2 bases and J by 0 bases, with 11 bases between them. Germline V CDR1 and CDR2: SQVTM, ANQGSEA. The CDR3 DNA follows: TGCAGCGTTGAACTGTGGGAGAGCTCCTACAATGAGCAGTTCTTC. Protein: CSVELWESSYNEQFF.

This chain joins TRBV3-1 (or the pseudogene TRBV3-2) and TRBJ1-2; 7 nucleotides match TRBD1. The CDR3 runs to 15 residues. Germline V gene lookup returns CDR1 LGHDT and CDR2 YNNKEL (reference sequence). The ends lost 5 bases at V and 0 bases at J; junction bases unmatched: 6. CDR3: CASSTQGLANYGYTF. The CDR3 DNA follows: TGTGCCAGCAGCACACAGGGGCTAGCTAACTATGGCTACACCTTC.

The chain is built from TRBV5-1 and TRBJ2-3, with D perhaps being TRBD1 or TRBD2 (6 bases each). This CDR3 is built from 15 residues. Germline V gene sequence: CDR1 SGHRS, CDR2 YFSETQ. Trimming took off 2 bases at V and 5 bases at J, with 15 bases between the two ends. CDR3 sequence: CASSFRGGGGDTQYF. CDR3 in DNA: TGCGCCAGCAGCTTTCGCGGAGGGGGAGGAGATACGCAGTATTTT.

The gene calls are TRBV2 and TRBJ2-7; TRBD2 matches at 10 bases. Losses at the gene ends were 1 base for V and 0 bases for J; bases not matched to a gene: 3. Germline CDR1 and CDR2: SNHLY and FYNNEI. CDR3 length: 16 amino acids. CDR3 loop: CASSEGLAGDSYEQYF. CDR3 DNA sequence: TGTGCCAGCAGTGAAGGCCTAGCGGGGGACTCCTACGAGCAGTACTTC.

This CDR3 is CASSVGRGSYNEQFF. The DNA for the CDR3 is TGTGCCAGCAGCGTAGGTAGGGGCTCCTACAATGAGCAGTTCTTC. V usage is TRBV9 and J usage is TRBJ2-1; possible D gene TRBD1, 5 bases. Germline CDR1 is SGDLS and CDR2 is YYNGEE. The ends were cut back, 0 bases at V and 0 bases at J, with 7 bases in the middle. This CDR3 comprises 15 residues.

The chain uses TRBV19 and TRBJ1-1, with D uncertain. The CDR3 consists of 17 residues. CDR1 and CDR2 from the germline V gene are LNHDA and SQIVND (reference sequence). Trimming removed 2 bases from V and 4 bases from J, with 20 bases in between. The CDR3 DNA reads TGTGCCAGTAGTATACGGGTGGGCAGTTTTTCTCCCACTGAAGCTTTCTTT. Protein sequence: CASSIRVGSFSPTEAFF.

The chain joins TRBV7-9 to TRBJ1-3, with D perhaps matching TRBD1 (5 bases). Trimming removed 2 bases from V and 3 bases from J, with 14 bases in between. CDR1 and CDR2 from the germline V gene are SEHNR and FQNEAQ (reference sequence). CDR3 size: 16 residues. The CDR3 DNA is TGTGCCAGCAGCTTACTAGTCGACAGACTTGGAAACACCATATATTTT. Amino acids: CASSLLVDRLGNTIYF.

This chain's CDR3 is CASSLAGQYSPLHF. The CDR3 nucleotides read TGTGCCAGCAGCTTAGCGGGGCAGTATTCACCCCTCCACTTT. The chain has TRBV7-2 and TRBJ1-6; D may be TRBD1 (5 bases). V lost 0 bases, J lost 8 bases, and 8 bases lay in between. This CDR3 contains 14 residues. Germline values: CDR1 SGHTA, CDR2 FQGNSA.

The V and J genes are TRBV5-1 and TRBJ2-3; weak D call: TRBD1 (5 bases). The V end lost 2 bases, the J end lost 0 bases, and 10 bases lay between the germline ends. From germline, CDR1 is SGHRS and CDR2 YFSETQ. The CDR3 is made up of 15 amino acids. Written as DNA, the CDR3 is TGCGCCAGCAGCTTAAGGGGCCATAGCACAGATACGCAGTATTTT. Encoded protein: CASSLRGHSTDTQYF.

This sequence joins TRBV4-2 and TRBJ2-7, with 7 bases identical to TRBD1. The CDR3 extends over 15 amino acids. V dropped 4 bases and J dropped 3; count of bases not matched to a gene: 9. Germline values: CDR1 LGHNA, CDR2 YNFKEQ. As DNA, the CDR3 is TGTGCCAGCAGCCTCTCATACACAGGGGACTACGAGCAGTACTTC. It codes for CASSLSYTGDYEQYF.

The rearrangement links TRBV9 to TRBJ1-4; 8 bases are shared with TRBD1. V lost 2 bases to trimming and J lost 5 bases; unmatched junction nucleotides: 5. The germline gives CDR1 SGDLS, CDR2 YYNGEE. This CDR3 contains 15 residues. This CDR3 reads CASSVGQEGNEKLFF. CDR3 in DNA: TGTGCCAGCAGCGTGGGACAGGAAGGAAATGAAAAACTGTTTTTT. Looking up the rest from reference TRBV9 and TRBJ1-4 gives the full variable domain: DSGVTQTPKHLITATGQRVTLRCSPRSGDLSVYWYQQSLDQGLQFLIQYYNGEERAKGNILERFSAQQFPDLHSELNLSSLELGDSALYFCASSVGQEGNEKLFFGSGTQLSVL.

This sequence joins TRBV18 and TRBJ1-5; 7 bases are a match to TRBD1. The CDR3 sequence is 13 residues long. Trimming at V came to 1 base and at J to 7 bases, leaving 1 base not matched to a gene. Germline V lookup: CDR1 KGHSH, CDR2 LQKENI. The CDR3 reads CASSPLRGQPQHF. The CDR3 DNA sequence: TGTGCCAGCTCACCACTCAGGGGGCAGCCCCAGCATTTT.

The chain has TRBV27 and TRBJ1-1, with a weak D call TRBD1 (5 bases). Germline V lookup: CDR1 MNHEY, CDR2 SMNVEV (reference sequence). The CDR3 is 14 residues long. V dropped 3 bases and J dropped 5 bases, with 13 bases sitting between them. CDR3: CASSFREGRTEAFF. The CDR3 DNA reads TGTGCCAGCAGTTTCCGGGAGGGGCGGACTGAAGCTTTCTTT.

This clone was detected only once. The genes are TRBV5-5 and TRBJ2-2, with unresolved D. From germline, CDR1 is SGHKS and CDR2 YYEKEE (reference sequence). Trimming removed 4 bases at V and 3 bases at J, with 16 bases between. This CDR3 region has 16 residues. This CDR3 is CASSLPLGMDTGELFF. CDR3 DNA sequence: TGTGCCAGCAGCCTACCCCTGGGGATGGACACCGGGGAGCTGTTTTTT. The full variable domain, its missing parts supplied by reference TRBV5-5 and TRBJ2-2, is DAGVTQSPTHLIKTRGQQVTLRCSPISGHKSVSWYQQVLGQGPQFIFQYYEKEERGRGNFPDRFSARQFPNYSSELNVNALLLGDSALYLCASSLPLGMDTGELFFGEGSRLTVL.

CDR3: CASRYRAGTDTQYF. The CDR3 nucleotides read TGTGCCAGCAGGTACAGGGCAGGCACAGATACGCAGTATTTT. The gene calls are TRBV6-5 and TRBJ2-3; perhaps TRBD1 as D (6 bases). This CDR3 is 14 amino acids long. Germline lookup yields CDR1 MNHEY and CDR2 SVGAGI. Deletions cut 6 bases from V and 1 base from J, with 11 bases between.

The V and J genes are TRBV15 and TRBJ2-3, with D unresolved. The germline gives CDR1 LNHNV, CDR2 YYDKDF (reference sequence). V gave up 1 base and J gave up 4 bases, with 0 bases separating them. The CDR3 is 11 residues long. The CDR3 reads CATSRADTQYF. The CDR3, as DNA: TGTGCCACCAGCAGAGCAGATACGCAGTATTTT. The full variable domain, rest sourced from reference TRBV15 and TRBJ2-3, is DAMVIQNPRYQVTQFGKPVTLSCSQTLNHNVMYWYQQKSSQAPKLLFHYYDKDFNNEADTPDNFQSRRPNTSFCFLDIRSPGLGDTAMYLCATSRADTQYFGPGTRLTVL.

The V gene is TRBV12-3 or TRBV12-4, the J gene TRBJ1-6; D possibly corresponds to TRBD1 (5 bases). V was pared by 8 bases and J by 10 bases, with 15 bases between. The CDR3 length is 13 residues. The CDR3 DNA reads as TGTGCCAGCGGAACGGGGGTGCGGTCACCCCTCCACTTT. This encodes CASGTGVRSPLHF.